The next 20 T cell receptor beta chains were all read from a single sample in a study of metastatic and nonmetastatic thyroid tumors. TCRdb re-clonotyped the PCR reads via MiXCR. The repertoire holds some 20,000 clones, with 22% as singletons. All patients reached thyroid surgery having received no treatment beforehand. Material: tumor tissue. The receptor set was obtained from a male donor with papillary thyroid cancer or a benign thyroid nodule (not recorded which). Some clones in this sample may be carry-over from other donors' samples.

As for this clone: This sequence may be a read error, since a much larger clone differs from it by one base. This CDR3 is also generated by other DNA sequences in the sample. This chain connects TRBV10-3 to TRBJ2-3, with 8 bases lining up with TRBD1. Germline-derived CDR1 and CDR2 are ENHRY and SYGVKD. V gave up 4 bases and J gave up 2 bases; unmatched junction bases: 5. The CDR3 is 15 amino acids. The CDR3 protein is CAISGGQGATDTQYF. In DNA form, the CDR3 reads TGTGCCATCAGTGGAGGACAGGGAGCCACAGATACGCAGTATTTT.

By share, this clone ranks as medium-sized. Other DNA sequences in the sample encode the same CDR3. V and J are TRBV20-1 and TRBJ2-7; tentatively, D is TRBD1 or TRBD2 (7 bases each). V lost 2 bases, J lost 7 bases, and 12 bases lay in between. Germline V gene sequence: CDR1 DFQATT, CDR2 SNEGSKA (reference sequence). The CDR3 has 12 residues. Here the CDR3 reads CSARFQGGEQYF. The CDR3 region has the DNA TGCAGTGCTAGATTTCAGGGGGGGGAGCAGTACTTC.

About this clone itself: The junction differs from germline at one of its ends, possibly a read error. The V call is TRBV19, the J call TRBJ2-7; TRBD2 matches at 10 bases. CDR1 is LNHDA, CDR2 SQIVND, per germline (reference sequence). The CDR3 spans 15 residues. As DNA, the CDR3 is TGTGCCAGTAGCCTACTAGCGGGAAGAGGTTACGAACAGTACTTC. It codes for CASSLLAGRGYEQYF.

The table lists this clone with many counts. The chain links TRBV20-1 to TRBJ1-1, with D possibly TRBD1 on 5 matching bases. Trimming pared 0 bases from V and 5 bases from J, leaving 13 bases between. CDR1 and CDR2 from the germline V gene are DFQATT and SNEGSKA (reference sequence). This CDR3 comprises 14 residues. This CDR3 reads CSARDLGVWTEAFF. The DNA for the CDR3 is TGCAGTGCTAGAGATCTGGGGGTATGGACTGAAGCTTTCTTT.

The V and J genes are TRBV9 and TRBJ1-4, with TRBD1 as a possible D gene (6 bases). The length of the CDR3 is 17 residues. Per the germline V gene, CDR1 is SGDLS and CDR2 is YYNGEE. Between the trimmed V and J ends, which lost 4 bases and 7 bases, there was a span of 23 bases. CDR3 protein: CASSPYGGGGRGEKLFF. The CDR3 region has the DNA TGTGCCAGCAGCCCCTACGGCGGAGGGGGTAGAGGTGAAAAACTGTTTTTT.

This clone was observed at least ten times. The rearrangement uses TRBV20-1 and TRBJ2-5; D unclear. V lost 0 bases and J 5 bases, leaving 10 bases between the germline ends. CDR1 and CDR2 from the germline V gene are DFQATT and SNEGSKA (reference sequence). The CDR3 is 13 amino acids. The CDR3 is CSARDLSDETQYF. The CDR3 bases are TGCAGTGCTAGAGATTTGAGCGACGAGACCCAGTACTTC.

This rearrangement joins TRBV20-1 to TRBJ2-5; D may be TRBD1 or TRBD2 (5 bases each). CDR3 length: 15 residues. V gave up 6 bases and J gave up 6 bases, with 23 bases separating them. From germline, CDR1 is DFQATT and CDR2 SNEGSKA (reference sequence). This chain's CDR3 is CSARDPGPEVKTQYF. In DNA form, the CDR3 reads TGCAGTGCACGCGATCCGGGACCGGAGGTGAAGACCCAGTACTTC.

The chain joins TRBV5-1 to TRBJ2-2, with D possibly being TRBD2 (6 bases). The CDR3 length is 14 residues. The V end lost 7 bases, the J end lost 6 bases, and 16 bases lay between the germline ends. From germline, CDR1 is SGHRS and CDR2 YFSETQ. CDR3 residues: CASGKNPGAGELFF. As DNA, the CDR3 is TGCGCCAGCGGCAAAAATCCGGGGGCCGGGGAGCTGTTTTTT.

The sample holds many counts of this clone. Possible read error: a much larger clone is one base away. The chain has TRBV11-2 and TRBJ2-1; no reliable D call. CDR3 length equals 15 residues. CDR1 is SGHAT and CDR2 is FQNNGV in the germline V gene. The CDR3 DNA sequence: TGTGCCAGCAGTTTAGGCGGTATTTTGATGGATGAGCGGTTCTTC. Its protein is CASSLGGILMDERFF.

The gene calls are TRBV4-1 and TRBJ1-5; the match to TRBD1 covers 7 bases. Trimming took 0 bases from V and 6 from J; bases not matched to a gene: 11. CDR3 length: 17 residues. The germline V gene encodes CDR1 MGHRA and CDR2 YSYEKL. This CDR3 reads CASSQDPGQRMVQPQHF. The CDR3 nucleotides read TGCGCCAGCAGCCAAGATCCGGGACAGCGAATGGTTCAGCCCCAGCATTTT.

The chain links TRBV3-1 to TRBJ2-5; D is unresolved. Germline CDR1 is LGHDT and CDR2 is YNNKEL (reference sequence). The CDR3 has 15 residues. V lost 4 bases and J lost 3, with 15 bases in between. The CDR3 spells CASSPASVGKETQYF. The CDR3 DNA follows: TGTGCCAGCAGCCCGGCTAGTGTAGGGAAAGAGACCCAGTACTTC.

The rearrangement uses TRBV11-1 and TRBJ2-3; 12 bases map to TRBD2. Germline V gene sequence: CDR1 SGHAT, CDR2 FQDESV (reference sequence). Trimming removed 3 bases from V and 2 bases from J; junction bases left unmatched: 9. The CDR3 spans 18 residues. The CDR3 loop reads CASSLGRWTSGDTDTQYF. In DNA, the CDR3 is TGTGCCAGCAGCTTGGGAAGGTGGACTAGCGGGGACACAGATACGCAGTATTTT.

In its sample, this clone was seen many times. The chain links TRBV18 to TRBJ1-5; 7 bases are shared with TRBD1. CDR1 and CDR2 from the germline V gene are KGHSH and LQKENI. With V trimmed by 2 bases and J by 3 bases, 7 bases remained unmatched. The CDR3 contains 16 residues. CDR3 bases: TGTGCCAGCTCACCAGGGGCAGGGGGTCACAATCAGCCCCAGCATTTT. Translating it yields CASSPGAGGHNQPQHF. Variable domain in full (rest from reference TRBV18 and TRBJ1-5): NAGVMQNPRHLVRRRGQEARLRCSPMKGHSHVYWYRQLPEEGLKFMVYLQKENIIDESGMPKERFSAEFPKEGPSILRIQQVVRGDSAAYFCASSPGAGGHNQPQHFGDGTRLSIL.

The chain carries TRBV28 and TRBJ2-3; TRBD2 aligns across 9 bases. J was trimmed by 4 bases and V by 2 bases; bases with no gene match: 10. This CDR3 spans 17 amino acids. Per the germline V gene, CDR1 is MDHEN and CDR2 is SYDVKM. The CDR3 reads CASSLAGLAYSADTQYF. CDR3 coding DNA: TGTGCCAGCAGTTTAGCGGGACTAGCATATAGCGCAGATACGCAGTATTTT.

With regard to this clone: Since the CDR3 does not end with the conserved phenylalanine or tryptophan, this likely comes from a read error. Here the CDR3 reads CASRQREGGVNEQFV. The CDR3 nucleotides are TGTGCCAGCAGACAGCGGGAGGGGGGGGTCAATGAGCAGTTCGTC. This rearrangement joins TRBV12-3 or TRBV12-4 to TRBJ2-1, with 10 bases identical to TRBD2. The CDR3 is made up of 15 amino acids. With 6 bases clipped from V and 6 bases from J, the junction kept 8 bases outside the gene matches.

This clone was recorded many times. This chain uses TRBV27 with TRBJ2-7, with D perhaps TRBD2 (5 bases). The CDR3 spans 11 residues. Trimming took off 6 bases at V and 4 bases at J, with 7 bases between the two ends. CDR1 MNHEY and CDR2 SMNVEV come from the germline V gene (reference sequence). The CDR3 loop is CASRDSYEQYF. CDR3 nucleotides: TGTGCCAGCAGGGACTCGTACGAGCAGTACTTC.

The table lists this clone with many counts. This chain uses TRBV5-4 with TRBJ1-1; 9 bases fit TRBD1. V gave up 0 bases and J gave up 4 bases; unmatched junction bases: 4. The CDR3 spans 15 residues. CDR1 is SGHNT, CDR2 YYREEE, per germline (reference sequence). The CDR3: CASSLASTGGTEAFF. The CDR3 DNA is TGTGCCAGCAGCTTGGCCTCGACAGGGGGCACTGAAGCTTTCTTT.

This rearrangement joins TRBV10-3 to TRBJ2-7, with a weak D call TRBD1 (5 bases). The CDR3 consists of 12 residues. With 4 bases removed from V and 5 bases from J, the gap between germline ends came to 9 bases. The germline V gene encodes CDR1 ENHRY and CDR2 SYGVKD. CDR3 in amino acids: CAISVRGDEQYF. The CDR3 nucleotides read TGTGCCATCAGTGTTAGGGGCGACGAGCAGTACTTC.

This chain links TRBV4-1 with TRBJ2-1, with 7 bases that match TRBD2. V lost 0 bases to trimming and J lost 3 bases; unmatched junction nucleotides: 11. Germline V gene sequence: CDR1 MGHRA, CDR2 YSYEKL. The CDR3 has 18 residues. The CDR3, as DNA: TGCGCCAGCAGCCAAGATCGGGGGGTGGCGGGAAACTACAATGAGCAGTTCTTC. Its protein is CASSQDRGVAGNYNEQFF.

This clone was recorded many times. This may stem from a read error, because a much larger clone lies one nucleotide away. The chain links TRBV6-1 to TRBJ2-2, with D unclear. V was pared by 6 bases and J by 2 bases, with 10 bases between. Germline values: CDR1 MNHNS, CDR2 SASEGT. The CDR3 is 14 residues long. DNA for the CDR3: TGTGCCAGCAGAATAGATTTTAACACCGGGGAGCTGTTTTTT. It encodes CASRIDFNTGELFF.